This passage covers 10 T cell receptor beta chains from one sample sequenced in a study of T-cell memory formation after mild COVID-19. From the 5' RACE reads, TCRdb called clonotypes with MiXCR, one entry per CDR3 protein. The sample records 92,000 or so distinct CDR3 sequences, over 13% being singletons. What was sequenced was PBMCs or a T cell subset sorted from them (not recorded which). The source is a man aged 18-30 years who had mild COVID-19 (a few samples of this study predate the infection). Cell type and time point are not known.

The chain joins TRBV6-5 to TRBJ2-5; D gene ambiguous. The germline V gene encodes CDR1 MNHEY and CDR2 SVGAGI. This CDR3 is 11 amino acids long. The ends were cut back, 4 bases at V and 5 bases at J, with 5 bases in the middle. CDR3 in amino acids: CASSWRETQYF. In nucleotides, the CDR3 is TGTGCCAGCAGTTGGCGGGAGACCCAGTACTTC.

This clonotype was picked up a small number of times. The chain links TRBV4-2 to TRBJ1-3; D may be TRBD1 (6 bases). Germline V gives CDR1 LGHNA, CDR2 YNFKEQ. V was pared by 4 bases and J by 1 base, with 14 bases between. CDR3 length: 16 amino acids. CDR3 sequence (DNA): TGTGCCAGCAGCCCAAGCGGGGGCACATCTGGAAACACCATATATTTT. Its protein is CASSPSGGTSGNTIYF.

The chain carries TRBV4-1 and TRBJ2-7; D may correspond to TRBD1 or TRBD2 (5 bases each). Trimming cost V 4 bases and J 3 bases, with 10 bases left between them. CDR1 is MGHRA and CDR2 is YSYEKL in the germline V gene. The CDR3 sequence is 13 residues long. In DNA form, the CDR3 reads TGCGCCAGCAGCCCGGGACCGATCTACGAGCAGTACTTC. Its translation is CASSPGPIYEQYF.

This clonotype was picked up a small number of times. The gene calls are TRBV11-2 and TRBJ2-7; no clear D gene. The CDR3 has 10 residues. Germline V gene sequence: CDR1 SGHAT, CDR2 FQNNGV. Trimming pared 4 bases from V and 6 bases from J, leaving 4 bases between. This chain's CDR3 is CASSSGEQYF. As DNA, the CDR3 is TGTGCCAGCAGCTCAGGCGAGCAGTACTTC.

The table lists this clonotype with a few counts. V is TRBV27 and J is TRBJ1-1; D is unclear. CDR1 and CDR2 (germline): MNHEY, SMNVEV (reference sequence). The length of the CDR3 is 13 residues. Trimming removed 2 bases from V and 1 base from J, with 5 bases in between. The CDR3 bases are TGTGCCAGCAGTTTAGACCCGAACACTGAAGCTTTCTTT. Encoded protein: CASSLDPNTEAFF.

This clonotype has a handful of counts. V gene TRBV27 combines with J gene TRBJ1-4; TRBD1 is a possible D gene (6 bases). V was shortened by 3 bases and J by 8 bases, with 13 bases between the two germline ends. The CDR3 has 14 residues. From germline, CDR1 is MNHEY and CDR2 SMNVEV (reference sequence). In nucleotides, the CDR3 is TGTGCCAGCAGTTTTGGAGGAGGGGGGGAAAAACTGTTTTTT. This codes for CASSFGGGGEKLFF.

The chain recombines TRBV4-3 with TRBJ2-2, with D uncertain. V lost 0 bases and J lost 9, with 8 bases in between. The CDR3 consists of 13 residues. Germline lookup yields CDR1 LGHNA and CDR2 YSLEER. The CDR3 protein is CASSQDGVRELFF. The CDR3 nucleotides read TGCGCCAGCAGCCAAGATGGGGTGCGGGAGCTGTTTTTT.

The rearrangement joins TRBV15 to TRBJ2-7; D is undetermined. The germline CDR1 and CDR2 sequences are LNHNV and YYDKDF (reference sequence). V was clipped by 4 bases and J by 0 bases, with 25 bases between them. This CDR3 comprises 19 residues. The CDR3 loop is CATSTQLSKTKTVSYEQYV. DNA of the CDR3: TGTGCCACCAGCACCCAGCTGAGTAAGACCAAAACCGTCTCCTACGAGCAGTACGTC.

This sequence joins TRBV7-9 and TRBJ1-2; no definite D call. V was clipped by 7 bases and J by 2 bases, with 8 bases between them. The CDR3 loop spans 12 amino acids. Germline-derived CDR1 and CDR2 are SEHNR and FQNEAQ (reference sequence). The CDR3: CASTAGNYGYTF. The CDR3 region has the DNA TGTGCCAGCACTGCAGGAAACTATGGCTACACCTTC.

This clonotype was recorded a few times. The chain is built from TRBV6-6 and TRBJ1-1; D is ambiguous. There are 13 residues in the CDR3. Germline V gene data show CDR1 as MNHNY and CDR2 as SVGAGI (reference sequence). The ends were cut back, 7 bases at V and 7 bases at J, with 16 bases in the middle. CDR3 amino acids: CASKNGRLNEAFF. CDR3 sequence (DNA): TGTGCCAGCAAAAACGGTAGGCTTAATGAAGCTTTCTTT.